These 5 T cell receptor beta chains were sequenced from one sample in a study of regulatory T cells in long-lasting Graves disease. As to time point: newly diagnosed GD, antithyroid drugs for less than 3 months. Scientists built the TCR library using RNA that was extracted from PBMCs. Building of the TCR beta libraries involved iRepertoire HTBI primers and Arm-PCR of CDR3 regions. TCRdb re-analysed the multiplex PCR reads in MiXCR, keeping a single row per CDR3 protein. The sample holds a few hundred thousand distinct CDR3 sequences; approximately 20% are singletons and the top ten take around 20%. The sequencing used peripheral blood mononuclear cells (PBMCs), collected at new diagnosis, from a patient treated with antithyroid drugs. These receptors were taken from a female donor with Graves disease.

This clonotype showed up just once. The chain couples TRBV20-1 to TRBJ2-7, with TRBD2 identical over 7 bases. The CDR3 is made up of 15 amino acids. Germline V gives CDR1 DFQATT, CDR2 SNEGSKA (reference sequence). V lost 5 bases and J lost 0; bases outside the gene matches: 10. The CDR3 sequence is CSAAGLSGNSYEQYF. The CDR3 bases are TGCAGTGCTGCCGGACTAAGCGGGAACTCCTACGAGCAGTACTTC.

In its sample, this clonotype was seen many times. The chain links TRBV12-3 or TRBV12-4 to TRBJ2-5; TRBD1 matches at 10 bases. V shed 6 bases, J shed 4 bases, and the junction held 11 bases outside the gene matches. The CDR3 extends over 16 amino acids. Here the CDR3 reads CASSPTTGGYGETQYF. CDR3 coding DNA: TGTGCCAGCAGCCCGACGACAGGGGGCTATGGAGAGACCCAGTACTTC.

This clonotype has more than one count but fewer than ten. The rearrangement links TRBV5-1 to TRBJ2-2; D tentatively fits TRBD1 or TRBD2 (5 bases each). The germline V and J ends were trimmed by 3 bases and 2 bases, with 8 bases remaining between them. Germline V gene lookup returns CDR1 SGHRS and CDR2 YFSETQ. The CDR3 covers 14 residues. The CDR3 DNA reads TGCGCCAGCAGCTGGGACGTTAACACCGGGGAGCTGTTTTTT. This sequence encodes CASSWDVNTGELFF.

This clonotype appeared a single time. Only one base separates this from a far larger clonotype, so it likely reflects a read error. The chain recombines TRBV18 with TRBJ2-4; D not resolved. The J call may be faulty, since TRBJ2-5 better matches the DNA end. Germline V lookup: CDR1 KGHSH, CDR2 LQKENI. This CDR3 is built from 14 residues. This chain's CDR3 is CTSSPPRGKETQYF. CDR3 in DNA: TGTACCAGCTCACCACCGCGCGGTAAAGAGACCCAGTACTTC.

This clonotype was recorded at least ten times. This chain links TRBV24-1 with TRBJ2-3; the D call may be TRBD1 or TRBD2 (6 bases each). The CDR3 is made up of 16 amino acids. Deletions cut 1 base from V and 3 bases from J, with 13 bases between. The germline V gene has CDR1 KGHDR and CDR2 SFDVKD. CDR3 bases: TGTGCCACCAGTGATTTAGGAAAGGGGGGAACAGATACGCAGTATTTT. Protein: CATSDLGKGGTDTQYF.